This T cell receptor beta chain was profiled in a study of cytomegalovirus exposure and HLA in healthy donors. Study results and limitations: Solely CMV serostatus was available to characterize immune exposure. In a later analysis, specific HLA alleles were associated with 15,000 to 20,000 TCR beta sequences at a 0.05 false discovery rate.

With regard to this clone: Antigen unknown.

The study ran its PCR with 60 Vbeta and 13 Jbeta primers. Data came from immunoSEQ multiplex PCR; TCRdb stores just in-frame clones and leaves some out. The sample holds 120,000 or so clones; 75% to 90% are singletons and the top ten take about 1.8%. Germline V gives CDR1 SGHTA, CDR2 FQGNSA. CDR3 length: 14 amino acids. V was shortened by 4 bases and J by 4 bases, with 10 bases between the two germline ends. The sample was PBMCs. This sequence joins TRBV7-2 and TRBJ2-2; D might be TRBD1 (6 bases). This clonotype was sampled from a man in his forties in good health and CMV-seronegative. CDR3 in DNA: TGTGCCAGCAGCTCCGGACAGATCACCGGGGAGCTGTTTTTT. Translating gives CASSSGQITGELFF.